This T cell receptor beta chain was identified in a study of blood T cells in healthy people across ages. Across the study: Template switching captured about one barcoded beta molecule per two T cells.

In terms of origin and age, donors were healthy Caucasian individuals from Russia aged roughly 6 to 95. Trimming stripped 10 bases from V and 5 bases from J, with 20 bases between. This CDR3 has 15 residues. The sample holds a few counts of this clonotype. Next came a second PCR, run for about 6 to 12 cycles, which used a sample-barcoded 5' primer along with a J-beta primer mix. TCRdb passed the 5' RACE reads through MiXCR, listing each CDR3 protein once. The sample holds approximately 810,000 distinct CDR3 sequences, roughly 35% seen once. This receptor was taken from a young man in good health. The chain recombines TRBV12-3 or TRBV12-4 with TRBJ2-2; perhaps TRBD1 as D (6 bases). The sequenced sample was blood. The chain's CDR3 is CATQFTETGTGELFF. DNA of the CDR3: TGTGCCACCCAGTTTACGGAAACAGGGACCGGGGAGCTGTTTTTT.